These 27 T cell receptor beta chains were sequenced from one sample in a study of blood T cell repertoires in COVID-19. The method was immunoSEQ multiplex PCR; TCRdb's version includes in-frame clones alone and lacks a portion of them. Counted here are 250,000 or so clones, about 87% occurring once; the ten biggest clones make up approximately 7%. Sequenced: peripheral blood. These receptors originate from a woman between 70 and 85 years old with active or convalescent COVID-19.

The J gene is TRBJ2-2, the V gene TRBV27; no reliable D call. The CDR3 length is 13 residues. The V end lost 3 bases, the J end lost 7 bases, and 9 bases lay between the germline ends. Germline loops: CDR1 MNHEY, CDR2 SMNVEV (reference sequence). The CDR3 DNA reads as TGTGCCAGCAGTTTTGAAACGGGCGGGGAGCTGTTTTTT. Encoded protein: CASSFETGGELFF.

The chain is built from TRBV10-3 and TRBJ2-1, with D unresolved. The V end was cut by 6 bases, the J end by 7 bases, with 10 bases between. Germline V CDR1 and CDR2: ENHRY, SYGVKD. This CDR3 is 12 amino acids long. In nucleotides, the CDR3 is TGTGCCATCAGCTCCGCCGGGAATGAGCAGTTCTTC. It encodes CAISSAGNEQFF.

This chain uses TRBV6-1 with TRBJ1-5, with unresolved D. V dropped 4 bases and J dropped 1 base, with 5 bases sitting between them. Germline V CDR1 and CDR2: MNHNS, SASEGT. This CDR3 contains 13 residues. For the CDR3, the DNA is TGTGCCAGCAGTGGGCTGAGCAATCAGCCCCAGCATTTT. Amino acid sequence: CASSGLSNQPQHF.

The chain carries TRBV5-1 and TRBJ1-1; 10 nucleotides align to TRBD1. The CDR3 contains 16 residues. CDR1 is SGHRS and CDR2 is YFSETQ in the germline V gene. J was trimmed by 6 bases and V by 0 bases; bases with no gene match: 8. The CDR3 spells CASSLGETGGTAEAFF. CDR3 coding DNA: TGCGCCAGCAGCTTGGGGGAGACAGGGGGCACGGCTGAAGCTTTCTTT.

A word on this clone: Other DNA sequences in the same sample also yield this CDR3. This sequence joins TRBV4-1 and TRBJ1-5, with D unclear. There are 16 residues in the CDR3. The V gene's germline CDR1 is MGHRA and CDR2 YSYEKL. The ends were cut back, 1 base at V and 2 bases at J, with 12 bases in the middle. As DNA, the CDR3 is TGCGCCAGCAGCCAAGGGCTGGCGGGTGGCAATCAGCCCCAGCATTTT. The encoded protein is CASSQGLAGGNQPQHF.

The rearrangement joins TRBV5-1 to TRBJ1-6; tentative D call: TRBD1 (6 bases). The CDR3 loop spans 14 amino acids. Between the trimmed V and J ends, which lost 4 bases and 7 bases, there was a span of 12 bases. The germline gives CDR1 SGHRS, CDR2 YFSETQ. The CDR3 DNA reads as TGCGCCAGCAGCCGGGGACAAGCGAATTCACCCCTCCACTTT. It yields the protein CASSRGQANSPLHF.

Only one count was recorded for this clone. This chain uses TRBV7-6 with TRBJ2-2, with 7 bases lining up with TRBD2. The ends lost 5 bases at V and 0 bases at J; junction bases unmatched: 6. CDR3 length equals 16 residues. Germline CDR1 SGHVS, CDR2 FNYEAQ. The chain's CDR3 is CASSPSGGANTGELFF. For the CDR3, the DNA is TGTGCCAGCAGCCCTTCGGGGGGAGCGAACACCGGGGAGCTGTTTTTT.

This chain connects TRBV11-3 to TRBJ2-7; 7 bases are shared with TRBD2. CDR3 length: 16 amino acids. Per germline, CDR1 SGHNT and CDR2 YENEEA. Trimming removed 0 bases from V and 2 bases from J; junction bases left unmatched: 7. CDR3 residues: CASSLDPSGETYEQYF. Written as DNA, the CDR3 is TGTGCCAGCAGCTTAGATCCTAGCGGAGAAACCTACGAGCAGTACTTC.

J is TRBJ1-4 and V is TRBV25-1; 7 bases line up with TRBD1. V lost 2 bases, J lost 7 bases, and 13 bases stayed unmatched. In germline, CDR1 is MGHDK, CDR2 SYGVNS. CDR3 length: 17 amino acids. This CDR3 is CASSEERGRGVGEKLFF. In DNA form, the CDR3 reads TGTGCCAGCAGTGAAGAGAGGGGGCGAGGGGTTGGTGAAAAACTGTTTTTT.

The CDR3 DNA is TGCGCCACAAACCGACAGGGAGGCACTGAAGCTTTCTTT. The encoded protein is CATNRQGGTEAFF. The rearrangement links TRBV10-2 to TRBJ1-1; TRBD1 agrees at 7 bases. The length of the CDR3 is 13 residues. The V gene end was trimmed by 10 bases and the J gene end by 4 bases; junction bases not matched to a gene: 9. CDR1 and CDR2 from the germline V gene are WSHSY and SAAADI.

The J gene is TRBJ2-7, the V gene TRBV29-1, with 12 bases matching TRBD1. The CDR3 contains 13 residues. In germline, CDR1 is SQVTM, CDR2 ANQGSEA. V gave up 6 bases and J gave up 6 bases; unmatched junction bases: 6. The CDR3 sequence: CSVQGQGAAEQYF. For the CDR3, the DNA is TGCAGCGTGCAGGGACAGGGGGCAGCCGAGCAGTACTTC.

CDR3: CASSLAGGNLNTEAFF. As DNA, the CDR3 is TGTGCCAGCAGCTTAGCTGGAGGAAATTTGAACACTGAAGCTTTCTTT. The chain combines TRBV13 with TRBJ1-1; D gene uncertain. With 1 base removed from V and 0 bases from J, the gap between germline ends came to 12 bases. The CDR3 runs to 16 residues. Looked up from germline, CDR1 is PRHDT and CDR2 is FYEKMQ (reference sequence).

This CDR3 reads CSASPPSGGLQETQYF. CDR3 bases: TGCAGTGCTAGTCCTCCTAGCGGGGGGTTACAAGAGACCCAGTACTTC. The rearrangement joins TRBV20-1 to TRBJ2-5; the match to TRBD2 covers 11 bases. The CDR3 is 16 amino acids. The germline V gene encodes CDR1 DFQATT and CDR2 SNEGSKA (reference sequence). Germline trimming cut 3 bases from V and 2 bases from J; bases unmatched to any gene: 8.

The chain couples TRBV2 to TRBJ2-2; 8 bases match TRBD1. The CDR3 sequence is 15 residues long. Per the germline V gene, CDR1 is SNHLY and CDR2 is FYNNEI. J lost 4 bases, V lost 8 bases, and 9 bases had no gene match. CDR3 sequence reads: CASAIRGRATGELFF. In DNA form, the CDR3 reads TGTGCCAGCGCCATCAGGGGGCGCGCCACCGGGGAGCTGTTTTTT.

The chain is built from TRBV18 and TRBJ1-1; 7 nucleotides line up with TRBD1. CDR3 size: 13 residues. J gave up 4 bases and V 9 bases, and 8 bases lay outside the gene matches. Germline V gene lookup returns CDR1 KGHSH and CDR2 LQKENI. The CDR3 DNA follows: TGTGCCAGTTCTACCGGGACAGCCACTGAAGCTTTCTTT. Its translation: CASSTGTATEAFF.

The chain is built from TRBV25-1 and TRBJ1-1; TRBD1 agrees at 8 bases. The CDR3 runs to 13 residues. Germline V gene lookup returns CDR1 MGHDK and CDR2 SYGVNS. V dropped 7 bases and J dropped 5; count of bases not matched to a gene: 6. The CDR3 DNA is TGTGCCAGCATGAGTTACAGGGGGACTGAAGCTTTCTTT. It is translated as CASMSYRGTEAFF. Looking up the rest from reference TRBV25-1 and TRBJ1-1 gives the full variable domain: EADIYQTPRYLVIGTGKKITLECSQTMGHDKMYWYQQDPGMELHLIHYSYGVNSTEKGDLSSESTVSRIRTEHFPLTLESARPSHTSQYLCASMSYRGTEAFFGQGTRLTVV.

V usage is TRBV6-2 or TRBV6-3 and J usage is TRBJ1-2; D perhaps matches TRBD1 (5 bases). The V end lost 2 bases, the J end lost 4 bases, and 11 bases lay between the germline ends. The CDR3 loop spans 14 amino acids. Per the germline V gene, CDR1 is MNHEY and CDR2 is SVGEGT. This CDR3 is CASSYAGPTYGYTF. In nucleotides, the CDR3 is TGTGCCAGCAGTTACGCGGGACCCACCTATGGCTACACCTTC.

This clone was seen a few times. V is TRBV7-2 and J is TRBJ1-2; D is ambiguous. The CDR3 extends over 17 amino acids. Germline values: CDR1 SGHTA, CDR2 FQGNSA. Trimming removed 4 bases from V and 5 bases from J, with 23 bases in between. The CDR3 DNA follows: TGTGCCAGCAGCTATACGGGAGTCATCTCCAACAATTATGGCTACACCTTC. As protein: CASSYTGVISNNYGYTF.

The chain links TRBV7-2 to TRBJ1-6, with D tentatively TRBD1 (5 bases). Germline V gene sequence: CDR1 SGHTA, CDR2 FQGNSA. CDR3 size: 17 residues. Trimming took off 4 bases at V and 0 bases at J, with 13 bases between the two ends. As DNA, the CDR3 is TGTGCCAGCAGCTCAGGGAATTTGGTCTCCTATAATTCACCCCTCCACTTT. Its translation is CASSSGNLVSYNSPLHF.

This chain joins TRBV11-2 and TRBJ1-4, with 8 bases aligning to TRBD1. V was clipped by 4 bases and J by 10 bases; unmatched bases: 11. The germline V gene has CDR1 SGHAT and CDR2 FQNNGV. This CDR3 is built from 15 residues. The DNA for the CDR3 is TGTGCCAGCAGCTCGATTCAGGGGGCAGTCGGAAAACTGTTTTTT. It codes for CASSSIQGAVGKLFF.

The V and J genes are TRBV27 and TRBJ2-1, with D unclear. This CDR3 is 12 amino acids long. Germline V gene sequence: CDR1 MNHEY, CDR2 SMNVEV (reference sequence). V was pared by 6 bases and J by 3 bases, with 6 bases between. CDR3 sequence (DNA): TGTGCCAGCAGCCCCCTCTACAATGAGCAGTTCTTC. Translating it yields CASSPLYNEQFF.

CDR3 DNA: TGTGCCAGCAGCTACCTCCGGGACACTGAAGCTTTCTTT. Translating it yields CASSYLRDTEAFF. The chain carries TRBV2 and TRBJ1-1; no clear D gene. From germline, CDR1 is SNHLY and CDR2 FYNNEI. V was clipped by 6 bases and J by 3 bases, with 11 bases between them. The CDR3 totals 13 residues.

The CDR3: CATRGNLVNQPQHF. In DNA, the CDR3 is TGTGCCACCCGGGGGAACCTTGTTAATCAGCCCCAGCATTTT. The V and J genes are TRBV6-5 and TRBJ1-5; D possibly corresponds to TRBD1 (5 bases). Trimming removed 10 bases from V and 4 bases from J, with 17 bases in between. This CDR3 is built from 14 residues. Germline V gene data show CDR1 as MNHEY and CDR2 as SVGAGI.

The chain uses TRBV5-1 and TRBJ2-1; 8 bases are shared with TRBD2. The junction had 14 bases not matched to a gene; V was cut back by 4 bases and J by 8 bases. The CDR3 runs to 16 residues. The germline gives CDR1 SGHRS, CDR2 YFSETQ. This CDR3 reads CASSMVRTSNSDEQFF. In DNA, the CDR3 is TGCGCCAGCAGCATGGTACGGACTAGCAACTCGGATGAGCAGTTCTTC.

This rearrangement joins TRBV7-8 to TRBJ1-1; D uncertain. The length of the CDR3 is 14 residues. Germline V CDR1 and CDR2: SGHVS, FQNEAQ. V was clipped by 2 bases and J by 2 bases, with 9 bases between them. CDR3 sequence (DNA): TGTGCCAGCAGCTTATTGGAGTTTAACACTGAAGCTTTCTTT. It encodes CASSLLEFNTEAFF.

V is TRBV7-8 and J is TRBJ2-7, with 8 bases aligning to TRBD2. The CDR3 has 16 residues. V gave up 5 bases and J gave up 4 bases; unmatched junction bases: 13. Germline V gene data show CDR1 as SGHVS and CDR2 as FQNEAQ. The CDR3 DNA is TGTGCCAGCAGCCCCCGGGCCAATAGCGGGGCTTACGAGCAGTACTTC. Protein: CASSPRANSGAYEQYF.

A word on this clone: At one boundary the junction diverges from the germline segment, which might be a read error. The chain joins TRBV5-6 to TRBJ2-7; D uncertain. The CDR3 is 13 amino acids. The germline CDR1 and CDR2 sequences are SGHDT and YYEEEE. The CDR3 DNA follows: TGTGCCAGCACCTTGAGGAGCTCCTACGAGCAGTACTTC. Its translation is CASTLRSSYEQYF.